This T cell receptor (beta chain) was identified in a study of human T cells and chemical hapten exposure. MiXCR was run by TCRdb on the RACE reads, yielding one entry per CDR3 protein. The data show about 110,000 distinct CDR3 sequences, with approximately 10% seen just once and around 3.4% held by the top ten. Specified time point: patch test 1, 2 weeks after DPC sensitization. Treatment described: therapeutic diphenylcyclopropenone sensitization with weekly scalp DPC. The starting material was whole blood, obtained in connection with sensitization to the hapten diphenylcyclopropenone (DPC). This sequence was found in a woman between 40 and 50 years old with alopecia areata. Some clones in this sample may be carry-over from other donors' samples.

For the CDR3, the DNA is TGCAGCGTCCGCGCGATATTGAACACTGAAGCTTTCTTT. Residues: CSVRAILNTEAFF. The chain joins TRBV29-1 to TRBJ1-1; D is ambiguous. In germline, CDR1 is SQVTM, CDR2 ANQGSEA. This CDR3 is built from 13 residues. Trimming took 6 bases from V and 0 from J, leaving 11 bases between them.